The clone carrying this T cell receptor beta chain was observed many times. The record originates from a study of molecular identifiers for immune sequencing clone quantification. CDR3 size: 12 residues. Trimming stripped 3 bases from V and 5 bases from J, with 8 bases between. Germline V gene lookup returns CDR1 LNHDA and CDR2 SQIVND (reference sequence). TCRdb passed the PCR reads through MiXCR, listing each CDR3 protein once. The table lists hundreds of thousands of distinct CDR3 sequences, around 20% of them singletons. The TCR originated in a human donor in good health. Some libraries in this study had Jurkat cell RNA spiked in. The V gene is TRBV19, the J gene TRBJ2-7; D not resolved. Sequenced sample: naive CD8+ T cells from blood, with Jurkat cell RNA spiked in. Subset defined: FACS-sorted CD8+CD4-CCR7+CD45RA+ naive T cells. CDR3 sequence: CASSIVPHEQYF. The CDR3 nucleotides read TGTGCCAGTAGTATTGTCCCCCACGAGCAGTACTTC.